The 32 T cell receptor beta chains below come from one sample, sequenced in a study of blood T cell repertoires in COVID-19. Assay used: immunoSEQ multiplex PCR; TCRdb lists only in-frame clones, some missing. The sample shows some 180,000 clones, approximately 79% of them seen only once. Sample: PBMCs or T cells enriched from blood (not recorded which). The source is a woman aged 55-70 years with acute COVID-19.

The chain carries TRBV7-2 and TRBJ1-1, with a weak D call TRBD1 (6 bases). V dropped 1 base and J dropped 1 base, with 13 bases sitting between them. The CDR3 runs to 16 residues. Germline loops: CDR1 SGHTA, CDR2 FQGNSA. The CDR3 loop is CASSLEAGAGNTEAFF. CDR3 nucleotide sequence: TGTGCCAGCAGCTTAGAGGCAGGGGCCGGGAACACTGAAGCTTTCTTT. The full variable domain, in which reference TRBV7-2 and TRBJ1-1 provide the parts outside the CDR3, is GAGVSQSPSNKVTEKGKDVELRCDPISGHTALYWYRQSLGQGLEFLIYFQGNSAPDKSGLPSDRFSAERTGGSVSTLTIQRTQQEDSAVYLCASSLEAGAGNTEAFFGQGTRLTVV.

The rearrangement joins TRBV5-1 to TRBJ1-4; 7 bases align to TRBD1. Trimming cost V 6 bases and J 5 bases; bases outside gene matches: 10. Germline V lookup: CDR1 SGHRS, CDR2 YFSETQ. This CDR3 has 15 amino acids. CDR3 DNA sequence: TGCGCCAGCAAGCTGGGACAGATAGAGAATGAAAAACTGTTTTTT. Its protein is CASKLGQIENEKLFF.

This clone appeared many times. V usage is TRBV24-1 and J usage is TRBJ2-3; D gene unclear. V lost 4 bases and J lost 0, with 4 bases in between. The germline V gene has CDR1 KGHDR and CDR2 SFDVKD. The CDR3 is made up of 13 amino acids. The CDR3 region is CATSDMSTDTQYF. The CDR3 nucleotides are TGTGCCACCAGTGACATGAGCACAGATACGCAGTATTTT.

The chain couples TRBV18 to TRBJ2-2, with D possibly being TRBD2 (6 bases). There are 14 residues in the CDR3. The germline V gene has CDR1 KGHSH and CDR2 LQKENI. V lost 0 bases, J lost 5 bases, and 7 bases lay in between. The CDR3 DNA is TGTGCCAGCTCACCACCGGAGGGGACCGGGGAGCTGTTTTTT. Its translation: CASSPPEGTGELFF.

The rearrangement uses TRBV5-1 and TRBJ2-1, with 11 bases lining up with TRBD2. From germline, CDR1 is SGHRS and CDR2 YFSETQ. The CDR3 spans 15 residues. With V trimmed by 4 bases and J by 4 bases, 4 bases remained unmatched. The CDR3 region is CASSRLAGTYNEQFF. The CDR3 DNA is TGCGCCAGCAGCAGACTAGCGGGGACTTACAATGAGCAGTTCTTC.

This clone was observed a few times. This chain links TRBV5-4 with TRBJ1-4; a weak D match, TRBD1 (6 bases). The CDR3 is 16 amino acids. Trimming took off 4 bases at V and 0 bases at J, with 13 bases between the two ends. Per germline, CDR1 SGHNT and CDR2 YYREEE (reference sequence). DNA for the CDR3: TGTGCCAGCAGCGGGGGGGCCGCGGCAACTAATGAAAAACTGTTTTTT. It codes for CASSGGAAATNEKLFF.

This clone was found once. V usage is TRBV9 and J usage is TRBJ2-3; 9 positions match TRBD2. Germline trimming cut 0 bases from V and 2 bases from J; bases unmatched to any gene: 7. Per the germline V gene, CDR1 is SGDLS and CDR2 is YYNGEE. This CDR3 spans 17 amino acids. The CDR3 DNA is TGTGCCAGCAGCGTAGGGTTAGCGGGAGTGACCACAGATACGCAGTATTTT. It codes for CASSVGLAGVTTDTQYF.

The CDR3 loop reads CASSYSSASSTEAFF. Here the CDR3 DNA reads TGTGCCAGCAGTTACTCGAGTGCTTCAAGCACTGAAGCTTTCTTT. This chain connects TRBV6-5 to TRBJ1-1; D gene unclear. The V gene lost 0 bases and the J gene lost 4 bases, with 12 bases spanning the gap. CDR1 and CDR2 from the germline V gene are MNHEY and SVGAGI. There are 15 residues in the CDR3.

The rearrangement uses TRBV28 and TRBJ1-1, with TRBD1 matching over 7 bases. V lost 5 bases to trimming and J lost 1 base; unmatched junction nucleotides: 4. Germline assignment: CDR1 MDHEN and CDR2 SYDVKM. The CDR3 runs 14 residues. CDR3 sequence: CASSPGQRNTEAFF. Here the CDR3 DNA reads TGTGCCAGCAGTCCGGGACAGAGGAACACTGAAGCTTTCTTT.

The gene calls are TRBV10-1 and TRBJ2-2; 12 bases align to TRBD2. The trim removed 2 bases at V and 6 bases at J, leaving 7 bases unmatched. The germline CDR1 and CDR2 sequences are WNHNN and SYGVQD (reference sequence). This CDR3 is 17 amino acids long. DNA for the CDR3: TGCGCCAGCAGTGAGCCCCTGACTAGCGGGAGTTCCGGGGAGCTGTTTTTT. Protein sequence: CASSEPLTSGSSGELFF.

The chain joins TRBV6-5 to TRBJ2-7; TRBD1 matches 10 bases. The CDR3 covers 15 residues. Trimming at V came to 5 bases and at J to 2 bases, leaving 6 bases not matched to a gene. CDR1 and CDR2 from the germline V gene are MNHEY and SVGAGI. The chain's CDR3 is CASSPRDRGTYEQYV. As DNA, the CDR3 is TGTGCCAGCAGTCCCCGGGACAGGGGCACCTACGAGCAGTACGTC.

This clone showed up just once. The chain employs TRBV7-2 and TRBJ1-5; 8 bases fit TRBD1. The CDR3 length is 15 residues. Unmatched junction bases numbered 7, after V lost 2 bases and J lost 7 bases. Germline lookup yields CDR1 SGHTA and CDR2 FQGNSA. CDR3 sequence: CASSLRAGGEQPQHF. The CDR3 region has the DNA TGTGCCAGCAGCTTAAGGGCAGGGGGCGAACAGCCCCAGCATTTT.

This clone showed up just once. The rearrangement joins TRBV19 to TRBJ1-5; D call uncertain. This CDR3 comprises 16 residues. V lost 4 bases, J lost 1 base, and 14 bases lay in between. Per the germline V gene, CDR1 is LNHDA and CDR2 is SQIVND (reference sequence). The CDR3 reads CASSSGSPGSNQPQHF. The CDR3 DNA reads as TGTGCCAGTAGTAGCGGCTCACCCGGCAGCAATCAGCCCCAGCATTTT.

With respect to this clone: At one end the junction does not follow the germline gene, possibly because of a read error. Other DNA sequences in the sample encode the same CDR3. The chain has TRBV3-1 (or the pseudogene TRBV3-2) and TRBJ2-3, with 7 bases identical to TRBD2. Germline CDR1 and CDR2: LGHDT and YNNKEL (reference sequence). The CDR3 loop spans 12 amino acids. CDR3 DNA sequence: TGTGCCAGCAGCCACTCGAAGGGACTACTAGTGTTT. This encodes CASSHSKGLLVF.

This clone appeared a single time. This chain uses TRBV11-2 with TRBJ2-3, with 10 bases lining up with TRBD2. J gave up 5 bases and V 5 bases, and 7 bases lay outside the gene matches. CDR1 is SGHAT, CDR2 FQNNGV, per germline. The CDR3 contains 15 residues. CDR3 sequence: CASSLLAGAVDTQYF. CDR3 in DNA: TGTGCCAGCAGCCTTCTAGCGGGGGCCGTAGATACGCAGTATTTT.

The CDR3 DNA reads TGTGCCAGCACTCCTGAGGGACAGGGCGTCAGTGAGCAGTTCTTC. Translated: CASTPEGQGVSEQFF. The chain combines TRBV28 with TRBJ2-1; TRBD1 matches at 9 bases. V was pared by 7 bases and J by 9 bases, with 13 bases of the junction left unmatched. The CDR3 consists of 15 residues. Germline lookup yields CDR1 MDHEN and CDR2 SYDVKM.

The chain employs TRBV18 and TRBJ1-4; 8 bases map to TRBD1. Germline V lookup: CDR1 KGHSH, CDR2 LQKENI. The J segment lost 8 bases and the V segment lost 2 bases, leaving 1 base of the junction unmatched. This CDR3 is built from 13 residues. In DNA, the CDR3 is TGTGCCAGCTCACCAGGACAGGGAGAAAAACTGTTTTTT. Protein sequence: CASSPGQGEKLFF.

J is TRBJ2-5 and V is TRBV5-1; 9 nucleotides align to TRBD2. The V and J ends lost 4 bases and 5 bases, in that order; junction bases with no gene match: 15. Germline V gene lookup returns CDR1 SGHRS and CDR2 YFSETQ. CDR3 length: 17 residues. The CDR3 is CASSRWEGLASGETQYF. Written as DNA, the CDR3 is TGCGCCAGCAGCCGGTGGGAGGGACTAGCTTCGGGGGAGACCCAGTACTTC.

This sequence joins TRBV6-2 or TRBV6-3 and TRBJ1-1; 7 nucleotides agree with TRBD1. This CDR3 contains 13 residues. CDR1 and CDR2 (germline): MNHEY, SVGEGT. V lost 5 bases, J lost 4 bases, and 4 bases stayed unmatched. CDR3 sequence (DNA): TGTGCCAGCAGTGACAGGGTGGCCACTGAAGCTTTCTTT. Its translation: CASSDRVATEAFF.

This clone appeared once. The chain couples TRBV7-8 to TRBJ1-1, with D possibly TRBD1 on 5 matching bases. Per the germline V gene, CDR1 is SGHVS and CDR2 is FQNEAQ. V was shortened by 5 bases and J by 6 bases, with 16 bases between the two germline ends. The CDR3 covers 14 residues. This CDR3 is CASSPRGRGPEAFF. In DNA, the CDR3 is TGTGCCAGCAGCCCTAGGGGAAGGGGCCCTGAAGCTTTCTTT.

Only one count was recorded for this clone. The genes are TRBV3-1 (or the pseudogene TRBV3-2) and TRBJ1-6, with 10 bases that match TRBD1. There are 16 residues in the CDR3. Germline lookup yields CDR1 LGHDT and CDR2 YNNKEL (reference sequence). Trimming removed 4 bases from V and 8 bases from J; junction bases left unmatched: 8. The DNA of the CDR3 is TGTGCCAGCAGCCTGGCTTTTGGGACAGGGGATTCACCCCTCCACTTT. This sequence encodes CASSLAFGTGDSPLHF.

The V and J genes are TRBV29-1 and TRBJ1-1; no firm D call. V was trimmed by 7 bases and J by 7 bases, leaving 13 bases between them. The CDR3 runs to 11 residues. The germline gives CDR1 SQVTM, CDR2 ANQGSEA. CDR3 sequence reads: CSATAAIEAFF. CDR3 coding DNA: TGCAGCGCCACCGCTGCGATTGAAGCTTTCTTT.

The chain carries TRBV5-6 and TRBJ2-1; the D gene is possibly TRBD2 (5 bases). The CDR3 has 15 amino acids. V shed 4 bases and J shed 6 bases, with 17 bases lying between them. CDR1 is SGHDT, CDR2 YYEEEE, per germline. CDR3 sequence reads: CASSRQGLIRNEQFF. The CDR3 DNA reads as TGTGCCAGCAGCCGCCAAGGACTCATCCGCAATGAGCAGTTCTTC.

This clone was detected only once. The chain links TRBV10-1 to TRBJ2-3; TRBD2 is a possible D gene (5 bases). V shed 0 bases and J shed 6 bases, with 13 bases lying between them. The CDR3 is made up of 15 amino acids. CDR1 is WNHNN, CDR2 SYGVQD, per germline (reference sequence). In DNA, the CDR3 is TGCGCCAGCAGTGAGTCGATTGCGGCGGGTGATACGCAGTATTTT. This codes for CASSESIAAGDTQYF.

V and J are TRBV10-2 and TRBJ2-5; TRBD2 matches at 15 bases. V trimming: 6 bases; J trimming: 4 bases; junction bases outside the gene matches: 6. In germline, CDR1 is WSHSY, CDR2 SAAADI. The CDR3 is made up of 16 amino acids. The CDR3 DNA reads TGCGCCAGCAGAACCGGGACTAGCGGGAGGACAGAGACCCAGTACTTC. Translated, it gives CASRTGTSGRTETQYF.

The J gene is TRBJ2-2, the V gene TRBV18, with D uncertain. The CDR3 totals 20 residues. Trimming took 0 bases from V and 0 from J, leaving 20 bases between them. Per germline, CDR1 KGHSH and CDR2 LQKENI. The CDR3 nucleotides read TGTGCCAGCTCACCACCATTACGAATGCTAAAAAGTCCGAACACCGGGGAGCTGTTTTTT. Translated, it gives CASSPPLRMLKSPNTGELFF. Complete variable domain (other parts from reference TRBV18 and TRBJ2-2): NAGVMQNPRHLVRRRGQEARLRCSPMKGHSHVYWYRQLPEEGLKFMVYLQKENIIDESGMPKERFSAEFPKEGPSILRIQQVVRGDSAAYFCASSPPLRMLKSPNTGELFFGEGSRLTVL.

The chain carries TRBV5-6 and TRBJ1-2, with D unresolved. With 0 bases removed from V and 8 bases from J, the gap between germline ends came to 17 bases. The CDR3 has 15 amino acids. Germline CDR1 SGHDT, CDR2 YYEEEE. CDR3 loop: CASSLVPQSNGGYTF. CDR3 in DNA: TGTGCCAGCAGCTTGGTCCCACAGTCGAACGGCGGCTACACCTTC. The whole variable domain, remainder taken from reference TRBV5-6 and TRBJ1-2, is DAGVTQSPTHLIKTRGQQVTLRCSPKSGHDTVSWYQQALGQGPQFIFQYYEEEERQRGNFPDRFSGHQFPNYSSELNVNALLLGDSALYLCASSLVPQSNGGYTFGSGTRLTVV.

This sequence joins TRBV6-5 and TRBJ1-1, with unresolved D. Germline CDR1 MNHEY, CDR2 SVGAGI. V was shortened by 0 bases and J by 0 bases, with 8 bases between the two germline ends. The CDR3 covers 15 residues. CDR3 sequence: CASSYSSTMNTEAFF. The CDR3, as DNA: TGTGCCAGCAGTTACTCTTCCACTATGAACACTGAAGCTTTCTTT.

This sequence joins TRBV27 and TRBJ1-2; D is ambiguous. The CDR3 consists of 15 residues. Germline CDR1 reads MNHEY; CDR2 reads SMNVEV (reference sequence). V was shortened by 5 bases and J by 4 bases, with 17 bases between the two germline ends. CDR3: CASSSRIGILYGYTF. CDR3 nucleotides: TGTGCCAGCAGTAGCCGTATCGGGATCCTCTATGGCTACACCTTC.

The CDR3 spells CASSQDWVAGGRRNIQYF. CDR3 nucleotides: TGTGCCAGCAGCCAAGATTGGGTAGCGGGAGGGCGGCGGAACATTCAGTACTTC. V is TRBV4-2 and J is TRBJ2-4; 11 nucleotides align to TRBD2. The CDR3 runs 18 residues. Germline CDR1 is LGHNA and CDR2 is YNFKEQ. V shed 0 bases, J shed 7 bases, and the junction held 11 bases outside the gene matches.

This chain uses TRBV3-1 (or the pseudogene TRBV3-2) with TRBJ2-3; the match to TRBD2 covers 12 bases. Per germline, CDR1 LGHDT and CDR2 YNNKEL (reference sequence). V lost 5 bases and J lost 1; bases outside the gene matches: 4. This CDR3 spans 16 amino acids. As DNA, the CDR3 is TGTGCCAGCAGCGACGGACTAGCGGGACGCACAGATACGCAGTATTTT. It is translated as CASSDGLAGRTDTQYF.

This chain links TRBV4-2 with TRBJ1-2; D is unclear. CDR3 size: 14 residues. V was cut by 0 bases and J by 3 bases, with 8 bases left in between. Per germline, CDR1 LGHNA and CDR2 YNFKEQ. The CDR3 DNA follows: TGTGCCAGCAGCCAAGACCGGGGAGACTATGGCTACACCTTC. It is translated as CASSQDRGDYGYTF.